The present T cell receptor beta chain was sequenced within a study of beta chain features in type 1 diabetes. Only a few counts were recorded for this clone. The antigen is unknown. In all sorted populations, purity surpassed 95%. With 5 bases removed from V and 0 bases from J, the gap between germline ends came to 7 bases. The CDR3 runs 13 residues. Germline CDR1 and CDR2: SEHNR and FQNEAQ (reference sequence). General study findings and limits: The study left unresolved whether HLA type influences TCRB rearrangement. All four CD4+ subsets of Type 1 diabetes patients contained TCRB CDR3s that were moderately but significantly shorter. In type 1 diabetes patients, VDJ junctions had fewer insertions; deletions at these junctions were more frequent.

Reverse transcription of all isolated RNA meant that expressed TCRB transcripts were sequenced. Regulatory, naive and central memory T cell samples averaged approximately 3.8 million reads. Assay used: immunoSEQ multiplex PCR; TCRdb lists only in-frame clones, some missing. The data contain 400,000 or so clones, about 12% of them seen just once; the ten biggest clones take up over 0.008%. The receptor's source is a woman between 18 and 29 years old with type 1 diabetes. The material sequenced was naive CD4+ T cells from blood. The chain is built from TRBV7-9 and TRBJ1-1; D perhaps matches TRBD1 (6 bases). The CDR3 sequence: CASSTGLNTEAFF. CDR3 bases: TGTGCCAGCAGCACAGGGCTGAACACTGAAGCTTTCTTT.